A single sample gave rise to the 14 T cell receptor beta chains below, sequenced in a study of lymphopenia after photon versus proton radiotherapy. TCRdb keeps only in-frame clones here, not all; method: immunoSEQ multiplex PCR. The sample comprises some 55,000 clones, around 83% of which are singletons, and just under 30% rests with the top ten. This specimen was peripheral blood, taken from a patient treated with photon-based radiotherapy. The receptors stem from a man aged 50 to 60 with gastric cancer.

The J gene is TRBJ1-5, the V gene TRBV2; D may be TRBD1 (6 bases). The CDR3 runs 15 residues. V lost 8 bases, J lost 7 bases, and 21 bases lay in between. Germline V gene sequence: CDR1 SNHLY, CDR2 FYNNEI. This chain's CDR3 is CASGEVGGRDQPQHF. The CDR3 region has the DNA TGTGCCAGCGGAGAAGTGGGGGGCAGGGACCAGCCCCAGCATTTT.

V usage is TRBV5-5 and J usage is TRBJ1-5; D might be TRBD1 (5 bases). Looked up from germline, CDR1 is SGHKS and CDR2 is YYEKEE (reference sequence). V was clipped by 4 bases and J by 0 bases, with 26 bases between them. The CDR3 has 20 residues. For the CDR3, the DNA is TGTGCCAGCAGCCCCCCGTTACAAATCATCCAGGGTAATAGCAATCAGCCCCAGCATTTT. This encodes CASSPPLQIIQGNSNQPQHF.

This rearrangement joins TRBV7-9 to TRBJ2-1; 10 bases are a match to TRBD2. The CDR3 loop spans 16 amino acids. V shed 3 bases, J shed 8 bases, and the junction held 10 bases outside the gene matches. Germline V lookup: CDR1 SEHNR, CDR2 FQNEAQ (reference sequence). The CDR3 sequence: CASSLSSSGRSDEQFF. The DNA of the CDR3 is TGTGCCAGCAGCTTGAGCTCTAGCGGGAGATCCGATGAGCAGTTCTTC. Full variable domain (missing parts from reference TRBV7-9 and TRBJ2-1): DTGVSQNPRHKITKRGQNVTFRCDPISEHNRLYWYRQTLGQGPEFLTYFQNEAQLEKSRLLSDRFSAERPKGSFSTLEIQRTEQGDSAMYLCASSLSSSGRSDEQFFGPGTRLTVL.

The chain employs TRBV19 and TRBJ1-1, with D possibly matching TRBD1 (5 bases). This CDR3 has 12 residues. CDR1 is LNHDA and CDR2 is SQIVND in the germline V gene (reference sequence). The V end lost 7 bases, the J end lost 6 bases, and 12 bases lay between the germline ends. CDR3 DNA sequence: TGTGCCAGTACCAGGGAGTTCTCTGAAGCTTTCTTT. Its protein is CASTREFSEAFF.

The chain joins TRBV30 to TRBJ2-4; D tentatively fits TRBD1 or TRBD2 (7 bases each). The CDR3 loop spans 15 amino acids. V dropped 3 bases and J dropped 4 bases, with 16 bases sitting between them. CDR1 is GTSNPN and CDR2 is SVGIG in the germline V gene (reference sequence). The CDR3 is CAWRGGGTVKNIQYF. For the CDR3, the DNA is TGTGCCTGGAGGGGAGGGGGGACAGTTAAAAACATTCAGTACTTC.

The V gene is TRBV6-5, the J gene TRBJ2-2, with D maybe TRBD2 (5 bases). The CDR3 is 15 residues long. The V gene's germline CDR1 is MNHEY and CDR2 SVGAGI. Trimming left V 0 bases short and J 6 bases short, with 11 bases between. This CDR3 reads CASSYSGGEAGELFF. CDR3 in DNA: TGTGCCAGCAGTTACTCCGGAGGCGAGGCCGGGGAGCTGTTTTTT.

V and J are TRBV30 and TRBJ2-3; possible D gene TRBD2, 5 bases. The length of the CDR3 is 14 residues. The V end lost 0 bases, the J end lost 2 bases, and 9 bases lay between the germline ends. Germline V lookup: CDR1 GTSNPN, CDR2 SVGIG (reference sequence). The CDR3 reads CAWSVLEHTDTQYF. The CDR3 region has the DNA TGTGCCTGGAGTGTACTAGAGCACACAGATACGCAGTATTTT.

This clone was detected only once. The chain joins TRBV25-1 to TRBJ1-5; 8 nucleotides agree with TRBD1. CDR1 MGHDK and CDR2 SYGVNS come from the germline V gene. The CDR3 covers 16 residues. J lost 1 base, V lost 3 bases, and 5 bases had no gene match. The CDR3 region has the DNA TGTGCCAGCAGTGATGGTGACAGGGGCAGCAATCAGCCCCAGCATTTT. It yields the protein CASSDGDRGSNQPQHF.

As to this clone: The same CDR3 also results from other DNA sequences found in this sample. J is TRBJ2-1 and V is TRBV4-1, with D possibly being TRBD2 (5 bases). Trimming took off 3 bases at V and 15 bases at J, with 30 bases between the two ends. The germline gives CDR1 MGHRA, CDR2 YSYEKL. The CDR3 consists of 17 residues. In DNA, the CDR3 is TGCGCCAGCAGCCACCCCGGACTCTCCCTTCCTGCGGGTGGTCCGTTCTTC. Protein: CASSHPGLSLPAGGPFF.

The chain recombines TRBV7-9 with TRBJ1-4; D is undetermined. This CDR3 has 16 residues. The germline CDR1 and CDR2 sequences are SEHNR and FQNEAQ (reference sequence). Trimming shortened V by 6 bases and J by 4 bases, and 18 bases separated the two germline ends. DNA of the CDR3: TGTGCCAGCAGACCGAACTTCGGGAGAGATAATGAAAAACTGTTTTTT. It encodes CASRPNFGRDNEKLFF.

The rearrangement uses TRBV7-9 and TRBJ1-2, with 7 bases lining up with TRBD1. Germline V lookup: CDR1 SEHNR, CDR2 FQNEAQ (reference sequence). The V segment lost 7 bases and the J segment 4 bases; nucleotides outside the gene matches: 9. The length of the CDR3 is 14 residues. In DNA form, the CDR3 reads TGTGCCAGCACCACGACAGGGACGCGCTATGGCTACACCTTC. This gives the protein CASTTTGTRYGYTF.

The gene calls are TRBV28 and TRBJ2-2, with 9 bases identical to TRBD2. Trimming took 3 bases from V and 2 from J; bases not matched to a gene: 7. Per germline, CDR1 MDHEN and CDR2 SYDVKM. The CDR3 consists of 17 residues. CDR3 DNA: TGTGCCAGCAGTTTCCCCCGGACTAGCGAAAACACCGGGGAGCTGTTTTTT. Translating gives CASSFPRTSENTGELFF.

The CDR3, as DNA: TGTGCCAGTAAGAAGGCAGAGGGGGGTCAGCCCCAGCATTTT. Encoded protein: CASKKAEGGQPQHF. This chain uses TRBV19 with TRBJ1-5, with D tentatively TRBD1 (6 bases). Between the trimmed V and J ends, which lost 7 bases and 6 bases, there was a span of 16 bases. The CDR3 sequence is 14 residues long. The germline V gene has CDR1 LNHDA and CDR2 SQIVND (reference sequence).

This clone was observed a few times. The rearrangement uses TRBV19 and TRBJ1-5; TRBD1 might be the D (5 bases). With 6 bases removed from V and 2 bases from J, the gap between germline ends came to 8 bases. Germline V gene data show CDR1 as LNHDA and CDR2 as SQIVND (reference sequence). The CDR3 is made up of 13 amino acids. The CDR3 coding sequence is TGTGCCAGTAGAAGGGGCCGCAATCAGCCCCAGCATTTT. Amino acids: CASRRGRNQPQHF.